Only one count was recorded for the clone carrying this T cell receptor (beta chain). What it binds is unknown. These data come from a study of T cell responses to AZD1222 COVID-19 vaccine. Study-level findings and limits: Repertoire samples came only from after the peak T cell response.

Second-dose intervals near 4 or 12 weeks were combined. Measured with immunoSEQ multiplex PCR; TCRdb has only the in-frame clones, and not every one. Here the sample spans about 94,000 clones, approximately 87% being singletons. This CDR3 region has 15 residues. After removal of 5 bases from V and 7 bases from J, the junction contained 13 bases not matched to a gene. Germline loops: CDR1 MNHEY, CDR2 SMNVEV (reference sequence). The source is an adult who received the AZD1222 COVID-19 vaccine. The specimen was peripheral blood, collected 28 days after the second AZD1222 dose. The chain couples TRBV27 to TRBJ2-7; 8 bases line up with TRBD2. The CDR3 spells CASSPLTSAREEQYF. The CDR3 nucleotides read TGTGCCAGCAGTCCGCTGACTAGCGCGAGGGAGGAGCAGTACTTC.